The rows below give T cell receptor beta chains drawn from one sample of a study of follicular helper T cells after annual influenza vaccination. Produced via immunoSEQ multiplex PCR; TCRdb's table is partial and in-frame only. The sample includes about 13,000 clones, roughly 81% of them seen just once. The sample in question was CXCR5- memory CD4+ T cells sorted from blood, obtained on the day of influenza vaccination. These receptors all stem from an adult who received the influenza vaccine. Each CDR3 is given with its conserved first and last residue. D genes are given only for firm matches. Not every row has a clone size; where given, it reads once, few, many or a size class.

TRBV25-1,-,-,TRBJ2-1,TGTGCCAGCAGTGCGGGGAGCTCCTACAATGAGCAGTTCTTC,CASSAGSSYNEQFF
TRBV27,-,-,TRBJ1-1,TGTGCCAGCAGTTTATCCCTTAGACAGCCCACGAACACTGAAGCTTTCTTT,CASSLSLRQPTNTEAFF
TRBV28,-,TRBD1,TRBJ1-5,TGTGCCAGCAGTTTTCAGACAGGGAAAGCAAATCAGCCCCAGCATTTT,CASSFQTGKANQPQHF
TRBV4-3,once,TRBD1,TRBJ1-6,TGCGCCAGCAGCCAAGAAGACAGGGGTAATTCACCCCTCCACTTT,CASSQEDRGNSPLHF
TRBV5-1,-,-,TRBJ2-7,TGCGCCAGCAGCGACGGGCCGGGGGTCTCCTACGAGCAGTACTTC,CASSDGPGVSYEQYF
TRBV2,-,TRBD2,TRBJ2-3,TGTGCCAGCAGTAGACTAGCGGGGGGAGGAGATACGCAGTATTTT,CASSRLAGGGDTQYF
TRBV5-1,once,-,TRBJ2-5,TGCGCCAGCAGCTTGGGTTCGGGGCAGCGGTACCAAGAGACCCAGTACTTC,CASSLGSGQRYQETQYF
TRBV4-1,-,-,TRBJ1-6,TGCGCCAGCAGCCACCCCTCAGGGCAGAGCTCCTATAATTCACCCCTCCACTTT,CASSHPSGQSSYNSPLHF
TRBV28,-,-,TRBJ1-2,TGTGCCAGCAGTTCCAGAGACAGCAGGTCGACGGGCTACACCTTC,CASSSRDSRSTGYTF
TRBV4-1,-,-,TRBJ1-3,TGCGCCAGCAGCCAGCAACTATTAACACGGGGCTCTGGAAACACCATATATTTT,CASSQQLLTRGSGNTIYF
TRBV2,few,TRBD1,TRBJ1-5,TGTGCCAGCGGGGACAGTAGTGCTAGCAATCAGCCCCAGCATTTT,CASGDSSASNQPQHF
TRBV30,-,-,TRBJ1-4,TGTGCCTGGAGTCCACCCGGTGAAAAACTGTTTTTT,CAWSPPGEKLFF
TRBV21-1,-,-,TRBJ2-5,TGTGCCAGCAGCAGATCGTGGGATGGGGGGGTCTGTGAGACCCAGTACTTC,CASSRSWDGGVCETQYF
TRBV19,-,-,TRBJ2-3,TGTGCCAGTAGTTTCGGGGATACGCAGTATTTT,CASSFGDTQYF
TRBV29-1,-,-,TRBJ1-1,TGCAGCGTTGGTGGGGTCACTGAAGCTTTCTTT,CSVGGVTEAFF
TRBV29-1,-,-,TRBJ2-5,TGCAGCGTTAGGAGGGGCTCGGAGACCCAGTACTTC,CSVRRGSETQYF
TRBV9,-,TRBD1,TRBJ2-6,TGTGCCAGCAGCGGGCGGACAGGGCTGGCTGGGGCCAACGTCCTGACTTTC,CASSGRTGLAGANVLTF
TRBV9,once,-,TRBJ2-7,TGTGCCAGCAGCAAGGGTCAGCTCTACGAGCAGTACTTC,CASSKGQLYEQYF
TRBV10-3,-,-,TRBJ1-6,TGTGCCATCAGCGCCGGGACATCGTATAATTCACCCCTCCACTTT,CAISAGTSYNSPLHF
TRBV7-2,-,TRBD1,TRBJ2-7,TGTGCCAGCAGGGAGTGGACAGGAAGCTACGAGCAGTACTTC,CASREWTGSYEQYF
TRBV28,-,-,TRBJ2-1,TGTGCCAGCAGACCCCAGGGAGGCTCTAGCTCCTACAATGAGCAGTTCTTC,CASRPQGGSSSYNEQFF
TRBV6-5,-,TRBD2,TRBJ2-7,TGTGCCAGCAGTTTGACGCGCCTAGCGGGGGGGCTCGAGCAGTACTTC,CASSLTRLAGGLEQYF
TRBV4-1,-,-,TRBJ1-2,TGCGCCAGCAGAACAATTAGCCAGGGATACTATGGCTACACCTTC,CASRTISQGYYGYTF
TRBV19,-,-,TRBJ2-5,TGTGCCAGTAGTATAACGTCAGGGCGGGAGACCCAGTACTTC,CASSITSGRETQYF
TRBV18,-,-,TRBJ1-1,TGTGCCAGCTCCCCCGGGGGGTTGTTGGCTTTCTTT,CASSPGGLLAFF
TRBV7-2,-,TRBD1,TRBJ1-6,TGTGCCAGCAGCAAGGGACAGGGAAGTGAATCACCCCTCCACTTT,CASSKGQGSESPLHF
TRBV28,-,TRBD2,TRBJ2-3,TGTGCCAGCAGCCGCAACCGACTAGCGGGGGGCACAGATACGCAGTATTTT,CASSRNRLAGGTDTQYF
TRBV11-2,-,-,TRBJ1-2,TGTGCCAGCAGCTTTAGTCTATATGGCTACACCTTC,CASSFSLYGYTF
TRBV7-7,-,TRBD2,TRBJ2-5,TGTGCCAGCAGCTTTAGCGGGGGGTACGAGACCCAGTACTTC,CASSFSGGYETQYF
TRBV28,once,-,TRBJ2-3,TGTGCCAGCAGCCAGAACGCAGATACGCAGTATTTT,CASSQNADTQYF
TRBV10-3,-,TRBD2,TRBJ2-1,TGTGCCATCAGAGCGAGCGGGGGGGCCAACAATGAGCAGTTCTTC,CAIRASGGANNEQFF
TRBV6-1,-,-,TRBJ2-6,TGTGCCAGCAGTCCCGGGACCTCTGGGGCCAACGTCCTGACTTTC,CASSPGTSGANVLTF
TRBV7-2,-,-,TRBJ1-1,TGTGCCAGCAGCTTAGCGGTGGGGGGGTACACTGAAGCTTTCTTT,CASSLAVGGYTEAFF
TRBV6-4,-,-,TRBJ1-6,TGTGCCAGCAGTGAATCCATTAGGCTTTCACCCCTCCACTTT,CASSESIRLSPLHF
TRBV6-6,-,TRBD1,TRBJ2-4,TGTGCCAGCAGCCGGGACAGTACAAACATTCAGTACTTC,CASSRDSTNIQYF
TRBV29-1,-,TRBD1,TRBJ1-5,TGCAGCGTTTCCCAAACAGGGGGCAGGCAGCCCCAGCATTTT,CSVSQTGGRQPQHF
TRBV6-5,-,-,TRBJ1-1,TGTGCCAGCAGTACTGATACTGAAGCTTTCTTT,CASSTDTEAFF
TRBV28,-,TRBD1,TRBJ1-5,TGTGCCTCCTCAGACAGGGGGAGTCAGCCCCAGCATTTT,CASSDRGSQPQHF
TRBV10-2,-,-,TRBJ1-1,TGCGCCAGCAGTTCGGCGGGGGCGCAAACTGAAGCTTTCTTT,CASSSAGAQTEAFF
TRBV10-3,-,-,TRBJ1-2,TGTGCCATCGGGTCGCGGGACACTACCTTGAGACCCGTCTATGGCTACACCTTC,CAIGSRDTTLRPVYGYTF
TRBV13,-,-,TRBJ1-5,TGTGCCAGCAGGGTGGGGTTTCAAAGTCAGCCCCAGCATTTT,CASRVGFQSQPQHF
TRBV6-4,-,TRBD1,TRBJ2-3,TGTGCCAGCACCAGGACAGGGGAGAGCACAGATACGCAGTATTTT,CASTRTGESTDTQYF
TRBV2,-,TRBD2,TRBJ2-1,TGTGCCAGCAGTACCCTTTGGGCTAGCGGGGGGAGTGAGCAGTTCTTC,CASSTLWASGGSEQFF
TRBV2,-,TRBD2,TRBJ2-1,TGTGCCAGCAGTGGCAATAGCGGGGGGCACAATGAGCAGTTCTTC,CASSGNSGGHNEQFF
TRBV21-1,-,-,TRBJ2-3,TGTGCCAGCAGCAAAGCGGGTGAAGCGGGGGGACGCACAGATACGCAGTATTTT,CASSKAGEAGGRTDTQYF
TRBV7-2,once,-,TRBJ2-5,TGTGCCAGCAGCCAAATAGAGACCCAGTACTTC,CASSQIETQYF
TRBV18,-,TRBD1,TRBJ1-2,TGTGCCAGCTCACCACCCGGGACAGGGGTCCCCTATGGCTACACCTTC,CASSPPGTGVPYGYTF
TRBV5-6,-,TRBD1,TRBJ1-4,TGTGCCAGCAGCCCCTTAGGACAGGGAACTCAAAAACTGTTTTTT,CASSPLGQGTQKLFF
TRBV30,-,TRBD2,TRBJ2-3,TGTGCCTGGAGTACAACTAGCGGAAGCACAGATACGCAGTATTTT,CAWSTTSGSTDTQYF
TRBV4-2,once,-,TRBJ2-5,TGTGCCAGCAGCCAAGAGGTTGGCCAGGGGTTCGCCCAGTACTTC,CASSQEVGQGFAQYF
TRBV5-1,once,TRBD2,TRBJ2-3,TGCGCCAGCAGCTTACCACTAGCGGGGAACACAGATACGCAGTATTTT,CASSLPLAGNTDTQYF
TRBV5-1,-,TRBD2,TRBJ2-1,TGCGCCAGCAGCGCGAGGACTAGCGGGAGCTACAATGAGCAGTTCTTC,CASSARTSGSYNEQFF
TRBV2,-,-,TRBJ2-7,TGTGCCAGCAGGACTACAGGGACCGAGCAGTACTTC,CASRTTGTEQYF
TRBV28,once,TRBD1,TRBJ1-2,TGTGCCAGCAGTTACGGACAGGGGGTTTTATACTATGGCTACACCTTC,CASSYGQGVLYYGYTF
TRBV2,-,-,TRBJ1-2,TGTGCCAGCAGAGCCCTGGCGGACAGCTATGGCTACACCTTC,CASRALADSYGYTF
TRBV23-1,-,TRBD1,TRBJ1-4,TGCGCCAGCAGTCAAGGGACAGGGGTGGGGGAAAAACTGTTTTTT,CASSQGTGVGEKLFF
TRBV28,few,TRBD1,TRBJ1-5,TGTGCCAGCTACCCCCGGGACAGGGACAATCAGCCCCAGCATTTT,CASYPRDRDNQPQHF
TRBV28,few,-,TRBJ1-2,TGTGCCAGCATCTCTTACGGCGGGGGTAGCTACACCTTC,CASISYGGGSYTF
TRBV6-6,-,TRBD1,TRBJ1-5,TGTGCCAGCAGTAGGGGGCAGGGGGATCAGCCCCAGCATTTT,CASSRGQGDQPQHF
TRBV5-1,-,-,TRBJ2-3,TGCGCCAGCAGCGGTCGGGGTGTCTCTAGCACAGATACGCAGTATTTT,CASSGRGVSSTDTQYF